This is a list of T cell receptor beta chains from one sample in a study of T cell changes during pregnancy in multiple sclerosis. Repertoires were generated with immunoSEQ multiplex PCR, while TCRdb's copy carries only in-frame clones and drops some. The sample comprises about 130,000 clones, approximately 96% of which are singletons, and about 0.42% rests with the top ten. The sample was peripheral blood, taken after pregnancy. These receptors came from a female donor with multiple sclerosis, enrolled in a pregnancy study. Both conserved end residues are part of each CDR3. The D gene is left open where the match is weak. Size is omitted from some rows. Given values are once, few, many or a class for expanded clones.

j_call d_call v_call clone_size cdr3_aa cdr3_nt
TRBJ2-7 TRBD1 TRBV5-4 . CASSPGQVNSYEQYF TGTGCCAGCAGCCCGGGACAGGTGAATTCCTACGAGCAGTACTTC
TRBJ2-5 . TRBV27 . CASSLSPPPAGLDQETQYF TGTGCCAGCAGTTTATCGCCCCCGCCCGCCGGCCTAGATCAAGAGACCCAGTACTTC
TRBJ2-7 TRBD1 TRBV28 . CAIRTGRPYEQYF TGTGCCATCCGGACAGGTAGGCCCTACGAGCAGTACTTC
TRBJ2-2 TRBD1 TRBV5-1 few CASSLDRGPTGELFF TGCGCCAGCAGCTTGGACAGGGGGCCCACCGGGGAGCTGTTTTTT
TRBJ2-3 TRBD2 TRBV2 . CASSETSVTDTQYF TGTGCCAGCAGTGAGACTAGCGTAACAGATACGCAGTATTTT
TRBJ2-3 . TRBV25-1 . CASSELGALDTQYF TGTGCCAGCAGTGAATTAGGGGCTTTGGATACGCAGTATTTT
TRBJ1-3 . TRBV10-3 . CAISGGSLGNTIYF TGTGCCATCAGTGGCGGGTCCCTTGGAAACACCATATATTTT
TRBJ1-2 . TRBV15 . CATSRAGADGYTF TGTGCCACCAGCAGAGCAGGGGCGGATGGCTACACCTTC
TRBJ2-7 TRBD1 TRBV29-1 . CSVDPGQGSYEQYF TGCAGCGTTGACCCGGGACAGGGATCGTACGAGCAGTACTTC
TRBJ1-2 TRBD1 TRBV27 . CASRDRQGSYGYTF TGTGCCAGCAGGGACCGACAGGGGAGCTATGGCTACACCTTC
TRBJ1-3 . TRBV2 once CASKTEQAGNTIYF TGTGCCAGTAAGACAGAACAGGCTGGAAACACCATATATTTT
TRBJ2-1 TRBD2 TRBV5-8 . CASSLLAGGPGEQFF TGTGCCAGCAGCCTACTAGCGGGAGGGCCAGGGGAGCAGTTCTTC
TRBJ2-3 . TRBV5-1 . CASSLAEGTQYF TGCGCCAGCAGCTTGGCCGAGGGTACGCAGTATTTT
TRBJ2-2 . TRBV7-9 . CASSQPVGRGTGELFF TGTGCCAGCAGCCAGCCGGTCGGAAGGGGCACCGGGGAGCTGTTTTTT
TRBJ2-3 TRBD2 TRBV5-5 . CASSLASGPTDTQYF TGTGCCAGCAGCTTGGCTAGCGGGCCCACAGATACGCAGTATTTT
TRBJ2-1 TRBD2 TRBV9 . CASSVGGGNSYNEQFF TGTGCCAGCAGCGTAGGGGGAGGGAACTCCTACAATGAGCAGTTCTTC
TRBJ1-2 . TRBV30 . CAWSAGLDGYTF TGTGCCTGGAGCGCCGGTCTCGATGGCTACACCTTC
TRBJ2-7 . TRBV19 once CASSIGGGFGYEQYF TGTGCCAGTAGTATTGGGGGAGGTTTTGGCTACGAGCAGTACTTC
TRBJ2-1 TRBD2 TRBV6-1 . CASSGGLAPLVDEQFF TGTGCCAGCAGTGGAGGACTAGCCCCTCTGGTGGATGAGCAGTTCTTC
TRBJ2-2 TRBD2 TRBV6-1 . CASSAGLAGGPNTGELFF TGTGCCAGCAGTGCGGGACTAGCGGGAGGTCCGAACACCGGGGAGCTGTTTTTT
TRBJ1-3 . TRBV19 . CASSIGFISGNTIYF TGTGCCAGTAGTATCGGTTTCATCTCTGGAAACACCATATATTTT
TRBJ1-2 . TRBV5-1 . CASSDQGYGYTF TGCGCCTCCTCTGACCAGGGCTATGGCTACACCTTC
TRBJ2-7 . TRBV6-5 . CASSYGSQEQYF TGTGCCAGCAGTTATGGGAGCCAGGAGCAGTACTTC
TRBJ2-7 TRBD1 TRBV29-1 . CSVGTGGREQYF TGCAGCGTTGGAACAGGGGGCAGGGAGCAGTACTTC
TRBJ2-2 TRBD2 TRBV5-4 once CASSLPSSGRYTGELFF TGTGCCAGCAGCTTACCCTCTAGCGGGCGGTACACCGGGGAGCTGTTTTTT
TRBJ1-2 TRBD1 TRBV19 . CARPQYDDRGVVGYTF TGTGCCAGACCACAGTATGACGACAGGGGAGTGGTTGGCTACACCTTC
TRBJ2-1 . TRBV19 . CASAAGLGLGEQFF TGTGCCTCCGCCGCGGGATTGGGCTTGGGTGAGCAGTTCTTC
TRBJ2-2 TRBD1 TRBV6-6 . CASSLTGTANTGELFF TGTGCCAGCAGCCTTACCGGGACAGCGAACACCGGGGAGCTGTTTTTT
TRBJ1-2 . TRBV7-9 once CASSSQGQSSFYGYTF TGTGCCAGCAGCTCACAAGGACAGTCTTCTTTCTATGGCTACACCTTC
TRBJ2-2 TRBD2 TRBV5-1 . CASSWGLAGATTGELFF TGCGCCAGCAGCTGGGGACTAGCGGGAGCGACCACCGGGGAGCTGTTTTTT
TRBJ2-1 TRBD2 TRBV27 . CASSRSGAGDEQFF TGTGCCAGCAGCCGCTCTGGAGCGGGAGACGAGCAGTTCTTC
TRBJ2-7 . TRBV6-1 . CASSDREQYF TGTGCCAGCAGTGATCGCGAGCAGTACTTC
TRBJ2-3 . TRBV19 . CASSIRDWDTQYF TGTGCCAGTAGTATCCGGGACTGGGATACGCAGTATTTT
TRBJ2-7 TRBD2 TRBV28 . CASEGGLVYEQYF TGTGCCAGCGAGGGGGGACTAGTCTACGAGCAGTACTTC
TRBJ2-5 TRBD1 TRBV7-2 . CASSRQGFLKETQYF TGTGCCAGCAGTCGACAGGGGTTTCTTAAAGAGACCCAGTACTTC
TRBJ2-7 . TRBV5-4 . CASSFEQASYEQYF TGTGCCAGCAGCTTCGAGCAGGCCTCCTACGAGCAGTACTTC
TRBJ2-3 . TRBV5-1 . CASSSGTDTQYF TGCGCCAGCAGCTCGGGCACAGATACGCAGTATTTT
TRBJ2-3 . TRBV18 few CASSPNGATDTQYF TGTGCCAGCTCACCCAATGGGGCCACAGATACGCAGTATTTT
TRBJ2-7 TRBD2 TRBV5-1 . CASSPRLAGEFEQYF TGCGCCAGCAGCCCCCGGCTAGCGGGAGAGTTCGAGCAGTACTTC
TRBJ2-2 TRBD2 TRBV9 . CASSVRLAGNTGELFF TGTGCCAGCAGCGTAAGACTAGCGGGTAACACCGGGGAGCTGTTTTTT
TRBJ2-7 TRBD2 TRBV2 . CASSGLAGLAYEQYF TGTGCCAGCAGTGGACTAGCGGGATTGGCCTACGAGCAGTACTTC
TRBJ2-3 TRBD2 TRBV28 . CASSSSWGRAVDTQYF TGTGCCAGCAGTTCATCTTGGGGGAGGGCAGTAGATACGCAGTATTTT
TRBJ2-3 . TRBV5-4 . CASSLETAASTDTQYF TGTGCCAGCAGCTTGGAAACAGCCGCTAGCACAGATACGCAGTATTTT
TRBJ2-1 . TRBV7-9 . CASSLVGHQDNEQFF TGTGCCAGCAGCTTAGTTGGACACCAGGACAATGAGCAGTTCTTC
TRBJ2-1 TRBD2 TRBV28 . CASSLSGRALEQFF TGTGCCAGCAGTTTGAGCGGGAGGGCCCTTGAGCAGTTCTTC
TRBJ2-5 . TRBV2 . CASSELRGETQYF TGTGCCAGCAGTGAGCTTAGGGGAGAGACCCAGTACTTC
TRBJ2-2 . TRBV9 . CASSVGTGELFF TGTGCCAGCAGCGTCGGCACCGGGGAGCTGTTTTTT
TRBJ1-2 . TRBV2 . CASSEAGLEDPTAYGYTF TGTGCCAGCAGTGAAGCCGGGTTGGAGGATCCGACGGCGTATGGCTACACCTTC
TRBJ2-7 TRBD1 TRBV27 . CASREARQGYEQYF TGTGCCAGCAGAGAAGCCCGACAGGGGTACGAGCAGTACTTC
TRBJ1-1 . TRBV30 . CAWARVTEAFF TGTGCCTGGGCCAGGGTTACTGAAGCTTTCTTT
TRBJ1-1 . TRBV5-1 . CASSLAVSNTEAFF TGCGCCAGCAGCTTGGCCGTTTCGAACACTGAAGCTTTCTTT
TRBJ1-2 TRBD1 TRBV7-6 once CASSPAGTGYGYTF TGTGCCAGCAGCCCAGCCGGGACAGGCTATGGCTACACCTTC
TRBJ1-5 . TRBV28 . CASSLSLEGRGGQPQHF TGTGCCAGCAGCCTCTCCTTGGAAGGCCGAGGAGGTCAGCCCCAGCATTTT
TRBJ2-1 . TRBV5-8 . CASSHYSARSYNEQFF TGTGCCAGCAGCCACTACTCGGCCCGGTCCTACAATGAGCAGTTCTTC
TRBJ2-7 . TRBV19 . CASSIRSGLYEQYF TGTGCCAGTAGTATACGCTCAGGGCTATACGAGCAGTACTTC
TRBJ2-7 . TRBV27 . CASSFEPRYDEQYF TGTGCCAGCAGTTTTGAACCTAGATACGACGAGCAGTACTTC